Listed below are T cell receptor beta chains from one sample, sequenced in a study of blood T cell repertoires in COVID-19. This table comes from immunoSEQ multiplex PCR, and its TCRdb copy is limited to in-frame clones, with some not included. This table holds about 300,000 clones, around nine tenths found once. The material sequenced was PBMCs or T cells enriched from blood (not recorded which). These receptors all stem from a woman in her 50s who had been exposed to COVID-19. The CDR3 runs from the conserved cysteine through the conserved F or W. D genes are given only for firm matches.

d_call	j_call	v_call	cdr3_aa	cdr3_nt
-	TRBJ1-1	TRBV19	CASSLSRVNTEAFF	TGTGCCAGTAGCCTAAGCCGGGTTAACACTGAAGCTTTCTTT
-	TRBJ1-4	TRBV30	CAWSGVENLKLFF	TGTGCCTGGAGTGGAGTGGAGAATCTAAAACTGTTTTTT
TRBD2	TRBJ2-3	TRBV4-1	CASSQELAAGWDTQYF	TGCGCCAGCAGCCAAGAACTAGCGGCCGGTTGGGATACGCAGTATTTT
-	TRBJ1-1	TRBV18	CASSQGKIAFF	TGTGCCAGCTCTCAGGGAAAGATTGCTTTCTTT
TRBD1	TRBJ1-2	TRBV19	CASKVADRGSGYTF	TGTGCCAGTAAAGTAGCCGACAGGGGAAGTGGCTACACCTTC
TRBD1	TRBJ1-1	TRBV30	CAWSPDRGKAFF	TGTGCCTGGAGCCCCGACAGGGGGAAGGCTTTCTTT
TRBD1	TRBJ2-7	TRBV27	CASSRRTGGVEQYF	TGTGCCAGCAGTAGGCGGACAGGGGGAGTCGAGCAGTACTTC
TRBD2	TRBJ2-1	TRBV28	CASRRGGYNEQFF	TGTGCCAGCAGGCGCGGGGGGTACAATGAGCAGTTCTTC
-	TRBJ1-6	TRBV2	CASSEDAGPYNSPLHF	TGTGCCAGCAGTGAAGATGCGGGCCCCTATAATTCACCCCTCCACTTT
-	TRBJ1-2	TRBV5-5	CASSLGSTNYGYTF	TGTGCCAGCAGCTTGGGCAGTACTAACTATGGCTACACCTTC
TRBD1	TRBJ1-2	TRBV5-1	CASSRSGGTAYGYTF	TGCGCCAGCAGCCGATCAGGGGGCACCGCCTATGGCTACACCTTC